The 3 T cell receptor beta chains below all came from one sample that was sequenced in a study of T-cell reconstitution after alpha-beta-depleted transplantation in children. Construction of the TCRbeta library involved unique molecular identifiers. TCRdb analysed the PCR reads with MiXCR anew, one entry per CDR3 protein. The top ten hold 11% to 15% of the sample, which has 450,000 to 550,000 distinct CDR3 sequences, about an eighth seen once. Sample: PBMCs, mostly from graft donor cells, taken 180 days after TCRalphabeta/CD19-depleted stem cell transplant. The source of these receptors is a female patient younger than 10 who had a stem cell transplant for aplastic anemia, so the T cells may come from the graft donor.

The genes are TRBV20-1 and TRBJ1-2; D gene ambiguous. The CDR3 contains 14 residues. Germline CDR1 is DFQATT and CDR2 is SNEGSKA (reference sequence). With 3 bases removed from V and 0 bases from J, the gap between germline ends came to 11 bases. The CDR3 DNA sequence: TGCAGTGCTAGGAGTGGGGTACCTAACTATGGCTACACCTTC. It codes for CSARSGVPNYGYTF.

This chain uses TRBV15 with TRBJ1-4; D not certain. This CDR3 spans 16 amino acids. Trimming took off 0 bases at V and 2 bases at J, with 10 bases between the two ends. CDR1 and CDR2 (germline): LNHNV, YYDKDF (reference sequence). The CDR3 nucleotides are TGTGCCACCAGCAGAGATTTTAGTGGCACTAATGAAAAACTGTTTTTT. It is translated as CATSRDFSGTNEKLFF.

This clonotype was seen repeatedly, ten times or more. The V and J genes are TRBV11-2 and TRBJ1-2; 11 bases agree with TRBD1. V dropped 5 bases and J dropped 8; count of bases not matched to a gene: 13. This CDR3 has 16 amino acids. Per the germline V gene, CDR1 is SGHAT and CDR2 is FQNNGV. CDR3 nucleotide sequence: TGTGCCAGCAGCCATGTGCGGGACAGGGGGTTCCGAGGCTACACCTTC. Translation gives CASSHVRDRGFRGYTF.